The 22 T cell receptor beta chains given below trace back to one sample, sequenced in a study of graft-versus-host responses after intestinal transplantation (dated by TCRdb to the early 2020s). The receptor library was made with the immunoSEQ multiplex PCR assay. The immuneACCESS repertoire file appears here via TCRdb, limited to in-frame rearrangements. These files lack a portion of the clones; in checked studies, under half of the deficit traces to unresolved V genes, and the cause of the others is not known. The sample table contains 40,000 or so clones; only one count was recorded for less than 90% of them. The ten largest clones represent under 4% of the sample. The material sequenced was PBMCs, taken about 990 days after transplant. Source of these receptors: a human patient who received an intestinal transplant, so some T cells may come from the graft donor.

The chain joins TRBV11-2 to TRBJ1-2; 9 nucleotides line up with TRBD1. The CDR3 covers 15 residues. Germline trimming cut 4 bases from V and 8 bases from J; bases unmatched to any gene: 11. Germline lookup yields CDR1 SGHAT and CDR2 FQNNGV. This CDR3 is CASSSIPGQGQGYTF. DNA for the CDR3: TGTGCCAGCAGCTCAATACCGGGACAGGGTCAGGGCTACACCTTC.

This chain joins TRBV7-9 and TRBJ2-7; 9 nucleotides line up with TRBD1. Germline CDR1 and CDR2: SEHNR and FQNEAQ (reference sequence). V trimming: 5 bases; J trimming: 5 bases; junction bases outside the gene matches: 7. This CDR3 comprises 14 residues. CDR3 region: CASSPMTGGNEQYF. The CDR3, as DNA: TGTGCCAGCAGCCCTATGACAGGGGGAAACGAGCAGTACTTC.

This chain links TRBV28 with TRBJ2-1; perhaps TRBD2 as D (7 bases). There are 13 residues in the CDR3. The V end was cut by 8 bases, the J end by 4 bases, with 12 bases between. The germline V gene encodes CDR1 MDHEN and CDR2 SYDVKM. The CDR3 region is CASEGGLYNEQFF. The DNA for the CDR3 is TGTGCCAGCGAGGGGGGGTTATACAATGAGCAGTTCTTC.

The chain has TRBV5-4 and TRBJ2-1; TRBD2 is a possible D gene (6 bases). V was trimmed by 1 base and J by 4 bases, leaving 12 bases between them. Germline values: CDR1 SGHNT, CDR2 YYREEE (reference sequence). The CDR3 runs to 15 residues. The CDR3 sequence: CASSLFPGRYNEQFF. For the CDR3, the DNA is TGTGCCAGCAGCTTGTTCCCGGGGAGGTACAATGAGCAGTTCTTC.

This sequence joins TRBV4-2 and TRBJ2-5; 10 nucleotides line up with TRBD2. The end of the DNA aligns better with TRBJ2-7, so the J call may be wrong. Germline assignment: CDR1 LGHNA and CDR2 YNFKEQ. The CDR3 loop spans 15 amino acids. The CDR3 loop is CASSHLAGEDYEQYF. CDR3 bases: TGTGCCAGCAGCCACCTAGCGGGGGAAGATTACGAGCAGTACTTC.

This chain uses TRBV19 with TRBJ1-5, with D possibly being TRBD1 (5 bases). The germline V and J ends were trimmed by 4 bases and 2 bases, with 12 bases remaining between them. This CDR3 contains 15 residues. The germline V gene has CDR1 LNHDA and CDR2 SQIVND (reference sequence). Written as DNA, the CDR3 is TGTGCCAGTAGTAGGGGCAGGTCCGGCAATCAGCCCCAGCATTTT. This encodes CASSRGRSGNQPQHF.

This clone was recorded once. The J gene is TRBJ2-7, the V gene TRBV27; weak D call: TRBD2 (5 bases). The V end was cut by 4 bases, the J end by 3 bases, with 13 bases between. CDR1 and CDR2 from the germline V gene are MNHEY and SMNVEV (reference sequence). There are 14 residues in the CDR3. The CDR3 reads CASSSLARGYEQYF. For the CDR3, the DNA is TGTGCCAGCAGTTCGTTAGCCCGGGGCTACGAGCAGTACTTC.

The V and J genes are TRBV7-9 and TRBJ2-7; 10 nucleotides match TRBD2. CDR1 and CDR2 (germline): SEHNR, FQNEAQ (reference sequence). V gave up 5 bases and J gave up 2 bases; unmatched junction bases: 9. The CDR3 is 16 residues long. CDR3 residues: CASSKRKREGPYEQYF. As DNA, the CDR3 is TGTGCCAGCAGCAAGAGAAAGCGGGAGGGACCCTACGAGCAGTACTTC.

This chain connects TRBV30 to TRBJ1-6; no clear D. The ends were cut back, 1 base at V and 8 bases at J, with 9 bases in the middle. Germline V gene lookup returns CDR1 GTSNPN and CDR2 SVGIG (reference sequence). This CDR3 has 13 amino acids. The CDR3 coding sequence is TGTGCCTGGAGTGGGGAAGGCGATTCACCCCTCCACTTT. Residues: CAWSGEGDSPLHF.

The chain uses TRBV7-2 and TRBJ2-1; D ambiguous. Deletions cut 1 base from V and 7 bases from J, with 8 bases between. CDR3 length: 13 residues. Germline CDR1 reads SGHTA; CDR2 reads FQGNSA. CDR3 coding DNA: TGTGCCAGCAGCTTAGGGCGGAAGAATGAGCAGTTCTTC. Translated, it gives CASSLGRKNEQFF. The variable domain in full, with the rest retrieved from reference TRBV7-2 and TRBJ2-1, is GAGVSQSPSNKVTEKGKDVELRCDPISGHTALYWYRQSLGQGLEFLIYFQGNSAPDKSGLPSDRFSAERTGGSVSTLTIQRTQQEDSAVYLCASSLGRKNEQFFGPGTRLTVL.

This clone was recorded once. The chain has TRBV15 and TRBJ1-1; possibly TRBD1 for D (6 bases). The CDR3 is 15 amino acids. V was shortened by 1 base and J by 1 base, with 10 bases between the two germline ends. Germline values: CDR1 LNHNV, CDR2 YYDKDF (reference sequence). The CDR3 is CATSRVGGPNTEAFF. The DNA of the CDR3 is TGTGCCACCAGCAGAGTGGGGGGGCCGAACACTGAAGCTTTCTTT.

This chain links TRBV5-4 with TRBJ2-1; TRBD2 agrees at 9 bases. In germline, CDR1 is SGHNT, CDR2 YYREEE (reference sequence). CDR3 length equals 15 residues. V gave up 6 bases and J gave up 8 bases; unmatched junction bases: 12. The CDR3 loop reads CASNPSGRPIDEQFF. The CDR3 DNA sequence: TGTGCCAGCAACCCGAGCGGGAGGCCGATCGATGAGCAGTTCTTC.

V gene TRBV30 combines with J gene TRBJ1-3; D is perhaps TRBD1 (6 bases). V dropped 5 bases and J dropped 4 bases, with 12 bases sitting between them. Germline V lookup: CDR1 GTSNPN, CDR2 SVGIG (reference sequence). This CDR3 has 13 residues. This CDR3 reads CAWAWGAGNTIYF. The CDR3 bases are TGTGCCTGGGCATGGGGGGCGGGAAACACCATATATTTT.

This sequence joins TRBV19 and TRBJ1-2; tentatively, D is TRBD1 (6 bases). V was pared by 9 bases and J by 2 bases, with 19 bases between. CDR3 length: 15 amino acids. Germline V CDR1 and CDR2: LNHDA, SQIVND (reference sequence). CDR3 sequence reads: CASRTSGATNYGYTF. Written as DNA, the CDR3 is TGTGCCAGCCGGACCTCAGGGGCCACCAACTATGGCTACACCTTC. Looking up the rest from reference TRBV19 and TRBJ1-2 gives the full variable domain: DGGITQSPKYLFRKEGQNVTLSCEQNLNHDAMYWYRQDPGQGLRLIYYSQIVNDFQKGDIAEGYSVSREKKESFPLTVTSAQKNPTAFYLCASRTSGATNYGYTFGSGTRLTVV.

CDR3 nucleotide sequence: TGCGCCAGCAGCCAAGCGGGTTCGGGCAGCGGAACTTACAATGAGCAGTTCTTC. The encoded protein is CASSQAGSGSGTYNEQFF. This sequence joins TRBV4-1 and TRBJ2-1, with D perhaps TRBD2 (5 bases). This CDR3 region has 18 residues. Per the germline V gene, CDR1 is MGHRA and CDR2 is YSYEKL. The V and J ends lost 1 base and 4 bases respectively, with 20 bases between them.

The chain joins TRBV7-8 to TRBJ2-7; D remains ambiguous. The CDR3 sequence is 11 residues long. In germline, CDR1 is SGHVS, CDR2 FQNEAQ. Trimming removed 1 base from V and 6 bases from J, with 4 bases in between. This CDR3 reads CASSLGAEQYF. CDR3 in DNA: TGTGCCAGCAGCTTAGGGGCCGAGCAGTACTTC.

This CDR3 is CASSLGAGGGSGTQYF. As DNA, the CDR3 is TGTGCCAGCAGCTTAGGTGCGGGAGGAGGATCGGGTACGCAGTATTTT. The J gene is TRBJ2-3, the V gene TRBV13, with TRBD2 matching over 8 bases. CDR1 and CDR2 (germline): PRHDT, FYEKMQ (reference sequence). V gave up 0 bases and J gave up 8 bases; unmatched junction bases: 10. The CDR3 covers 16 residues.

This chain uses TRBV19 with TRBJ1-1; TRBD1 aligns across 7 bases. Germline trimming cut 4 bases from V and 3 bases from J; bases unmatched to any gene: 5. The CDR3 length is 14 residues. CDR1 and CDR2 from the germline V gene are LNHDA and SQIVND (reference sequence). The CDR3 DNA is TGTGCCAGTAGTAGGGGACAGATGGACACTGAAGCTTTCTTT. Protein sequence: CASSRGQMDTEAFF.

The chain carries TRBV27 and TRBJ2-1, with a possible D match to TRBD1 (6 bases). Trimming pared 2 bases from V and 6 bases from J, leaving 14 bases between. Germline assignment: CDR1 MNHEY and CDR2 SMNVEV (reference sequence). CDR3 length: 15 residues. CDR3 DNA: TGTGCCAGCAGTTTAATTGGGGGCGCGGGCAATGAGCAGTTCTTC. This gives the protein CASSLIGGAGNEQFF.

Judged by abundance, this clone is medium-sized (0.01 to 0.1%). The chain uses TRBV19 and TRBJ1-2; D might be TRBD1 (6 bases). Trimming shortened V by 3 bases and J by 4 bases, and 15 bases separated the two germline ends. The CDR3 is 15 amino acids. Germline CDR1 reads LNHDA; CDR2 reads SQIVND (reference sequence). CDR3: CASSMGAGYFYGYTF. CDR3 nucleotide sequence: TGTGCCAGTAGTATGGGGGCAGGTTACTTCTATGGCTACACCTTC.

The chain employs TRBV2 and TRBJ1-6; D might be TRBD1 (5 bases). From germline, CDR1 is SNHLY and CDR2 FYNNEI. This CDR3 spans 16 amino acids. V lost 7 bases to trimming and J lost 5 bases, with 18 bases between them. CDR3 sequence reads: CASIQLGTLDNSPLHF. CDR3 DNA sequence: TGTGCCAGCATACAATTAGGGACGTTGGATAATTCACCCCTCCACTTT. Full variable domain (outside the CDR3, taken from reference TRBV2 and TRBJ1-6): EPEVTQTPSHQVTQMGQEVILRCVPISNHLYFYWYRQILGQKVEFLVSFYNNEISEKSEIFDDQFSVERPDGSNFTLKIRSTKLEDSAMYFCASIQLGTLDNSPLHFGNGTRLTVT.

The V and J genes are TRBV28 and TRBJ2-3; no reliable D call. V was trimmed by 2 bases and J by 4 bases, leaving 7 bases between them. Germline lookup yields CDR1 MDHEN and CDR2 SYDVKM. The CDR3 is 13 residues long. This CDR3 reads CASSLGGSDTQYF. CDR3 coding DNA: TGTGCCAGCAGTTTAGGTGGCTCAGATACGCAGTATTTT.